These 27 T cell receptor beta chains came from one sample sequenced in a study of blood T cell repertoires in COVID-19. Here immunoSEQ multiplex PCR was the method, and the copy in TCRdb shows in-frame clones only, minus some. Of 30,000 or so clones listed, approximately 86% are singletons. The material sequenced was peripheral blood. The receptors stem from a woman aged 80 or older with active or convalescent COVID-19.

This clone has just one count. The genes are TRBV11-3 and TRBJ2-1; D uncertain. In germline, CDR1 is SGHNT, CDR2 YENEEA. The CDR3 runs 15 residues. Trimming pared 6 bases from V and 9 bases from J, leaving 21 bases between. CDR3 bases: TGTGCCAGCAGTCGAACGAGCGCCGGAGACGGTGAGCAGTTCTTC. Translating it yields CASSRTSAGDGEQFF.

The CDR3 loop is CASSLGGASYEQYF. The CDR3 DNA is TGTGCCAGCAGCTTAGGGGGGGCGTCCTACGAGCAGTACTTC. The genes are TRBV5-4 and TRBJ2-7; D perhaps matches TRBD2 (7 bases). This CDR3 is 14 amino acids long. Deletions cut 2 bases from V and 1 base from J, with 10 bases between. CDR1 and CDR2 from the germline V gene are SGHNT and YYREEE (reference sequence).

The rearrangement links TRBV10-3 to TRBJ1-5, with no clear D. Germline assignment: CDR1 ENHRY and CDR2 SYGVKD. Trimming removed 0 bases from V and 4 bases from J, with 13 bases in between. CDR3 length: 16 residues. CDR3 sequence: CAISESPGSGNQPQHF. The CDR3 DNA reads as TGTGCCATCAGTGAGTCCCCGGGTTCGGGGAATCAGCCCCAGCATTTT.

DNA of the CDR3: TGTGCCACCAGTGATTTATCAGGGAATGGCTACACCTTC. Translating gives CATSDLSGNGYTF. The V and J genes are TRBV24-1 and TRBJ1-2, with D perhaps TRBD1 (5 bases). Trimming removed 1 base at V and 6 bases at J, with 8 bases between. The V gene's germline CDR1 is KGHDR and CDR2 SFDVKD. This CDR3 has 13 amino acids.

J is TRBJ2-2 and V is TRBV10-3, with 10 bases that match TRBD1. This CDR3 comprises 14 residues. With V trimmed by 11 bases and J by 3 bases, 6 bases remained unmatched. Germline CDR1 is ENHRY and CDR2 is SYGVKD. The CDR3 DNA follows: TGTGCCGTCCATGGACAGGGGGACACCGGGGAGCTGTTTTTT. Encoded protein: CAVHGQGDTGELFF.

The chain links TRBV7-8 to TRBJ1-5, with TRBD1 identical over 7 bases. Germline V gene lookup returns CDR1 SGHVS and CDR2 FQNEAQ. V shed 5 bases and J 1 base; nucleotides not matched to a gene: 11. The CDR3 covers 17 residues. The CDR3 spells CASSLQGSGKSNQPQHF. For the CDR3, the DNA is TGTGCCAGCAGCCTACAGGGGAGTGGTAAGAGCAATCAGCCCCAGCATTTT.

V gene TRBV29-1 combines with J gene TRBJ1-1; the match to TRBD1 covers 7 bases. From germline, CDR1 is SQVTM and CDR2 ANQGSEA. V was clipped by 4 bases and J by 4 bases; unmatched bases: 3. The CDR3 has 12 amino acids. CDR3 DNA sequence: TGCAGCGTTGGAAGGGGGCTCACTGAAGCTTTCTTT. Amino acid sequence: CSVGRGLTEAFF.

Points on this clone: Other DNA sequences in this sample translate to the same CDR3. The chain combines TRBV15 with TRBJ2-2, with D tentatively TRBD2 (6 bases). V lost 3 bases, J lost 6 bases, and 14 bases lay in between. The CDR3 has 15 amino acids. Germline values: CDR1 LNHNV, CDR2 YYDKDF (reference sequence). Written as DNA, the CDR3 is TGTGCCACCAGCAGGGGGGGTTCGGGATCCGGGGAGCTGTTTTTT. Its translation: CATSRGGSGSGELFF.

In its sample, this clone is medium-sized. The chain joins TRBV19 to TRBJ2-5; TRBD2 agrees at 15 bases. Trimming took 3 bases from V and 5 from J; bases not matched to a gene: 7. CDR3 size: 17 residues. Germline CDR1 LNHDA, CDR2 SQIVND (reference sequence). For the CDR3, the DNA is TGTGCCAGTAGTATCGGGACTAGCGGGGGGCAGGGGGAGACCCAGTACTTC. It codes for CASSIGTSGGQGETQYF.

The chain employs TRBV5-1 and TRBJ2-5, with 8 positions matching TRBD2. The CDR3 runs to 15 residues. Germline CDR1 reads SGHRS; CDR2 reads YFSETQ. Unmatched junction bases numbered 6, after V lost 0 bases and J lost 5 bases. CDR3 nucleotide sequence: TGCGCCAGCAGCTTGGCCGGAAGCGGGGGTGAGACCCAGTACTTC. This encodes CASSLAGSGGETQYF.

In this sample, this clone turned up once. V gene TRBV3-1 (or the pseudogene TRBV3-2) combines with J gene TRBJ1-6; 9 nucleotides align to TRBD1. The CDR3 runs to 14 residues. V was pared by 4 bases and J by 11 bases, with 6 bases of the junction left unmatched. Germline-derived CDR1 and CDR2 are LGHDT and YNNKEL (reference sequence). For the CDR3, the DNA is TGTGCCAGCAGCCCAACGGGACAGGGAACACCCCTCCACTTT. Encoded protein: CASSPTGQGTPLHF.

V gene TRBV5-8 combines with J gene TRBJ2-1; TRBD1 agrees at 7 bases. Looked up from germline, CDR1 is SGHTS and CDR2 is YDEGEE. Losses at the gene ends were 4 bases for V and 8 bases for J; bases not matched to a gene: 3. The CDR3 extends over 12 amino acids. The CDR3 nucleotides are TGTGCCAGCAGCAGAGGACAGGATGAGCAGTTCTTC. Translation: CASSRGQDEQFF.

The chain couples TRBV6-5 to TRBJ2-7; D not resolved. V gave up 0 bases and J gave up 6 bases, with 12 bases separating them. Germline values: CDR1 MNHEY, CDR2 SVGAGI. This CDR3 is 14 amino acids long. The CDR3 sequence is CASSYSIGPGEQYF. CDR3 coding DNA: TGTGCCAGCAGTTACTCGATTGGGCCCGGCGAGCAGTACTTC.

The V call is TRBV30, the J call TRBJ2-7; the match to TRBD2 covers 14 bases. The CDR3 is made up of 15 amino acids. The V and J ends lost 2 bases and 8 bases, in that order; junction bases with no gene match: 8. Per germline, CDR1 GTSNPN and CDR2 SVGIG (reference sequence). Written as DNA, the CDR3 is TGTGCCTGGAGTACCCGACTAGCGGGGGGGCAGAAGCAGTACTTC. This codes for CAWSTRLAGGQKQYF.

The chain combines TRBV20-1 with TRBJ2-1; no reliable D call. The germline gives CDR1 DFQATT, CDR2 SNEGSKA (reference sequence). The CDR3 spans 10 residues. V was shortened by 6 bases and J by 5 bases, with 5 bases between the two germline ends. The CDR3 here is CSAVDNEQFF. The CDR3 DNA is TGCAGTGCCGTCGACAATGAGCAGTTCTTC.

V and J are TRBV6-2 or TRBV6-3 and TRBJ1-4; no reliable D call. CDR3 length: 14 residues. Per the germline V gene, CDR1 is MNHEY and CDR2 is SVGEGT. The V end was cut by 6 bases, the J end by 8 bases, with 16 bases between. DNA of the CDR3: TGTGCCAGCAGCTCCGACGGGGTGAGGGAAAAACTGTTTTTT. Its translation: CASSSDGVREKLFF.

As DNA, the CDR3 is TGTGCCAGCAGCCCCGACTACCAGGCCAAAGCTTTCTTT. This codes for CASSPDYQAKAFF. V gene TRBV5-8 combines with J gene TRBJ1-1, with D uncertain. The CDR3 runs to 13 residues. Germline CDR1 is SGHTS and CDR2 is YDEGEE. Trimming shortened V by 4 bases and J by 9 bases, and 16 bases separated the two germline ends.

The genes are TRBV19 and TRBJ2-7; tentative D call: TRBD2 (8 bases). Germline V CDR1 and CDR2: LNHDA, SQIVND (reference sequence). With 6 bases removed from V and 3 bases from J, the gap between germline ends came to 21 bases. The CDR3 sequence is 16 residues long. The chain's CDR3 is CASSPGGASGYYEQYF. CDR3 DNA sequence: TGTGCCAGTAGCCCAGGGGGGGCTAGCGGGTACTACGAGCAGTACTTC.

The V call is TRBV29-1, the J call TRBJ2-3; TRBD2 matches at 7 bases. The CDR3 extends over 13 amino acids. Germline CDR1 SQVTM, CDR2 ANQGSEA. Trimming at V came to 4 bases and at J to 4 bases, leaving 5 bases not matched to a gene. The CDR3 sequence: CSVGGRAPDTQYF. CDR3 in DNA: TGCAGCGTTGGAGGGAGGGCCCCAGATACGCAGTATTTT.

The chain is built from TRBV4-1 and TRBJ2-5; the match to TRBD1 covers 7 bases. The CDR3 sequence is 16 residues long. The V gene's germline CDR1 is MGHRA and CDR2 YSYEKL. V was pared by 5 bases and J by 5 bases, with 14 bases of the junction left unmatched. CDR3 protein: CASSTRGRQGSETQYF. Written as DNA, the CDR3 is TGCGCCAGCAGCACCCGGGGCCGACAGGGATCCGAGACCCAGTACTTC.

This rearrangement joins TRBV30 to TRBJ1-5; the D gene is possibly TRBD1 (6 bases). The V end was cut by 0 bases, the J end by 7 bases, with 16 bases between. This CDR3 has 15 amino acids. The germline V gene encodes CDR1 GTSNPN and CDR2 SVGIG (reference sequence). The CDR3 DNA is TGTGCCTGGAGTGTGGCAGGGGCGCAGGGGCAGCCCCAGCATTTT. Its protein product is CAWSVAGAQGQPQHF.

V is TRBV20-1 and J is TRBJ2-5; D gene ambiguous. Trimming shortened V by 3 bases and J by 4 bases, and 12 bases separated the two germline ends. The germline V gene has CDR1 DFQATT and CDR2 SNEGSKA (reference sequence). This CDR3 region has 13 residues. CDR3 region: CSASRVSGETQYF. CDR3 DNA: TGCAGTGCTAGTAGAGTGTCAGGAGAGACCCAGTACTTC.

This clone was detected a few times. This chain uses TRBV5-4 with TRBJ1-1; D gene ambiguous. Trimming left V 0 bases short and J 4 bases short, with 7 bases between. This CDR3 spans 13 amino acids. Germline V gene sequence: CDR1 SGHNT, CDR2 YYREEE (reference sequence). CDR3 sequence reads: CASSLDSSTEAFF. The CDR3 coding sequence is TGTGCCAGCAGCTTGGACAGCTCCACTGAAGCTTTCTTT.

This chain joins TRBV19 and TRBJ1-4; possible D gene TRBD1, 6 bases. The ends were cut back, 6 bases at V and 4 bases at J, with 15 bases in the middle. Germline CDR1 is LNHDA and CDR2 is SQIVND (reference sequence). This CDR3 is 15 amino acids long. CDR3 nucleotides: TGTGCCAGTAGGAATCAGGGGTTAGGTAATGAAAAACTGTTTTTT. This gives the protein CASRNQGLGNEKLFF.

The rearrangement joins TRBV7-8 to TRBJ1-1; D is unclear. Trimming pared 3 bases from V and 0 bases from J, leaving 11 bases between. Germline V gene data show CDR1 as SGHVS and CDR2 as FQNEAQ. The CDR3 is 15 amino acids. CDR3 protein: CASSLIALMNTEAFF. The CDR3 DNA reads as TGTGCCAGCAGCTTGATAGCTCTGATGAACACTGAAGCTTTCTTT.

In DNA form, the CDR3 reads TGCGCCAGCAGACAACCTCTGAGACAGAACTCCTACGAGCAGTACTTC. Protein: CASRQPLRQNSYEQYF. V is TRBV23-1 and J is TRBJ2-7; D might be TRBD1 (5 bases). Being an ORF, TRBV23-1 has a function that is uncertain. The CDR3 is made up of 16 amino acids. Trimming removed 6 bases at V and 0 bases at J, with 18 bases between.

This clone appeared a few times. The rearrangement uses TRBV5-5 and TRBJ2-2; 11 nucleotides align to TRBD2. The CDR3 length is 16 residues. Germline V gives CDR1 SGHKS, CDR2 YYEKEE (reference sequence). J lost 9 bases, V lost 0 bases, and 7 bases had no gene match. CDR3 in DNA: TGTGCCAGCAGCTTGGCTATAGCGGGGGGGCCTCGGGAGCTGTTTTTT. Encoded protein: CASSLAIAGGPRELFF.